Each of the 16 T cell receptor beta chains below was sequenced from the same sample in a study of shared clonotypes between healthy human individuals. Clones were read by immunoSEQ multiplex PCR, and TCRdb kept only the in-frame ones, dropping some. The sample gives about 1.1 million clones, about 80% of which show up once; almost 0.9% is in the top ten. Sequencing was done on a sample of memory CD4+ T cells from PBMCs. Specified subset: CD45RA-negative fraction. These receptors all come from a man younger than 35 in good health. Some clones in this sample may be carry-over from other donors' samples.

CDR3 nucleotides: TGCAGCGTCTCCGGACAGGTCGGGCAGGTAACGCAGTATTTT. Translated, it gives CSVSGQVGQVTQYF. V gene TRBV29-1 combines with J gene TRBJ2-3, with 7 nucleotides matching TRBD1. Looked up from germline, CDR1 is SQVTM and CDR2 is ANQGSEA. With V trimmed by 6 bases and J by 9 bases, 15 bases remained unmatched. The CDR3 loop spans 14 amino acids.

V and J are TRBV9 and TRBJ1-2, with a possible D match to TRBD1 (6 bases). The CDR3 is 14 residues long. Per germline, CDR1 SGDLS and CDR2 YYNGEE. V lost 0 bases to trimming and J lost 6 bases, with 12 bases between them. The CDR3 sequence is CASSVARGGHGYTF. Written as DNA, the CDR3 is TGTGCCAGCAGCGTAGCAAGGGGGGGACATGGCTACACCTTC.

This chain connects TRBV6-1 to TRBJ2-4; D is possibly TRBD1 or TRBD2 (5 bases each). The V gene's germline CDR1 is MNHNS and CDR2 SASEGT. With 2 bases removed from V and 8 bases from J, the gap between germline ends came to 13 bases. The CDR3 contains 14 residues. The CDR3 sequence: CASSEYLMGDIQYF. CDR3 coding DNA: TGTGCCAGCAGTGAATACCTGATGGGGGACATTCAGTACTTC.

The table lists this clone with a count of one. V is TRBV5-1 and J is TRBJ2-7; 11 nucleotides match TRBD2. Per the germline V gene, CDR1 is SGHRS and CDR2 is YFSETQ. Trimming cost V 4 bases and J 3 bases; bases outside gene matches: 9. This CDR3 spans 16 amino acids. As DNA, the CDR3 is TGCGCCAGCAGCCCGGAGGCTAGCGGGGGGTTCTACGAGCAGTACTTC. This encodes CASSPEASGGFYEQYF.

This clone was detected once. The CDR3 spells CASSLSPAESDTQYF. The CDR3 DNA is TGTGCCAGCAGTCTTAGTCCGGCTGAATCGGATACGCAGTATTTT. V and J are TRBV4-2 and TRBJ2-3; D is unresolved. CDR3 length: 15 amino acids. CDR1 and CDR2 from the germline V gene are LGHNA and YNFKEQ. Trimming left V 6 bases short and J 6 bases short, with 19 bases between.

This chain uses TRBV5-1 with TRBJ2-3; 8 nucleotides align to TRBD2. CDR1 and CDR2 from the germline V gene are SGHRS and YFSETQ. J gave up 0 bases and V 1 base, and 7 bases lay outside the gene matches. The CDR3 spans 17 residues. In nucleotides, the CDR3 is TGCGCCAGCAGCTTGCTCACACTAGCGGAAAGCACAGATACGCAGTATTTT. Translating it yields CASSLLTLAESTDTQYF.

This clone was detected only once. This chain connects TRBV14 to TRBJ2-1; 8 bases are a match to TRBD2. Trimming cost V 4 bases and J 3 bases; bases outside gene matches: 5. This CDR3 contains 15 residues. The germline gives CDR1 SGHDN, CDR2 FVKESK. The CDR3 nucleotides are TGTGCCAGCAGCCCCCTGGGACTAGGCTACAATGAGCAGTTCTTC. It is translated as CASSPLGLGYNEQFF. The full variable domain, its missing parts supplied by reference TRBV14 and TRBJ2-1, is EAGVTQFPSHSVIEKGQTVTLRCDPISGHDNLYWYRRVMGKEIKFLLHFVKESKQDESGMPNNRFLAERTGGTYSTLKVQPAELEDSGVYFCASSPLGLGYNEQFFGPGTRLTVL.

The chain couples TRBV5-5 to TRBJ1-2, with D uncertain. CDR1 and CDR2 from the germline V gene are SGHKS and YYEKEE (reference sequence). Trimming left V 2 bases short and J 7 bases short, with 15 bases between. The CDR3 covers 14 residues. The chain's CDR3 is CASSFPGSFFGYTF. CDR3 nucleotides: TGTGCCAGCAGCTTCCCAGGATCTTTCTTTGGCTACACCTTC.

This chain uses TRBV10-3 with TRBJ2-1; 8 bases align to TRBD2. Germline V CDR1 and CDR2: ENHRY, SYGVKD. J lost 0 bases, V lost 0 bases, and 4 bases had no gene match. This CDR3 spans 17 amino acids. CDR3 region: CAISESWGLDSYNEQFF. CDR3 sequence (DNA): TGTGCCATCAGTGAGTCGTGGGGACTAGACTCCTACAATGAGCAGTTCTTC.

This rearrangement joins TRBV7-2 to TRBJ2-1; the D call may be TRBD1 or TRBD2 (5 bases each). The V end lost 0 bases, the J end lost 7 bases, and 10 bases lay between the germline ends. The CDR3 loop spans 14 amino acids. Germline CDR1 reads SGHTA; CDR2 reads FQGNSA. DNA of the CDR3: TGTGCCAGCAGCTTAGCGGTGGGGGAAAATGAGCAGTTCTTC. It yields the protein CASSLAVGENEQFF.

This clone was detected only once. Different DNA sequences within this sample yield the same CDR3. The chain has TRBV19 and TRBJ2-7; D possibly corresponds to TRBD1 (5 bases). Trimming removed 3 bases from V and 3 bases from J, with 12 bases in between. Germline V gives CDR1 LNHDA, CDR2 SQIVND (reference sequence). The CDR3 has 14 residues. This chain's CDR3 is CASSIQGRVYEQYF. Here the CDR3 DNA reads TGTGCCAGTAGTATCCAGGGAAGGGTCTACGAGCAGTACTTC.

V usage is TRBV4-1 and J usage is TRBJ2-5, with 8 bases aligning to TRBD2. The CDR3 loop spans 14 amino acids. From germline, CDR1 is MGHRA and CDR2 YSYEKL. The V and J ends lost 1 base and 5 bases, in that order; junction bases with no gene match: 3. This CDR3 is CASSQGGGRETQYF. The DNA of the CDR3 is TGCGCCAGCAGCCAAGGGGGCGGGAGGGAGACCCAGTACTTC.

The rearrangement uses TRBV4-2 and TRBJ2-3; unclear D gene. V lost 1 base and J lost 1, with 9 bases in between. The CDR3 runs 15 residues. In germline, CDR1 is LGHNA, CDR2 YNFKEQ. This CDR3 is CASSQGPQGTDTQYF. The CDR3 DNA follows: TGTGCCAGCAGCCAAGGTCCCCAAGGCACAGATACGCAGTATTTT.

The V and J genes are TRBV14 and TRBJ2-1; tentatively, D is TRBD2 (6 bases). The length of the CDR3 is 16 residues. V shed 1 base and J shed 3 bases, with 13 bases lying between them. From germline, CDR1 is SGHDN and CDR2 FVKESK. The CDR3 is CASSQAGTRRYNEQFF. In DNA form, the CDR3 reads TGTGCCAGCAGCCAAGCGGGGACTCGACGCTACAATGAGCAGTTCTTC.

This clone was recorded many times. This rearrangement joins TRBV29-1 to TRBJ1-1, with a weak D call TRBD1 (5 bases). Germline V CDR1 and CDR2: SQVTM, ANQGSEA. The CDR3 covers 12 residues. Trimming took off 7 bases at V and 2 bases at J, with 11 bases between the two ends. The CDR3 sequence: CSAPGLNTEAFF. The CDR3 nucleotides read TGCAGCGCCCCGGGGCTCAACACTGAAGCTTTCTTT.

The CDR3, as DNA: TGTGCCAGCAGCGTAACGCCCGGGGGGACCTATGGCTACACCTTC. Amino acids: CASSVTPGGTYGYTF. V usage is TRBV9 and J usage is TRBJ1-2; D possibly corresponds to TRBD1 (5 bases). The CDR3 runs to 15 residues. Germline assignment: CDR1 SGDLS and CDR2 YYNGEE. Between the trimmed V and J ends, which lost 1 base and 4 bases, there was a span of 14 bases.